Below, one T cell receptor (beta chain) is given with its context. This sample was taken from a study of technical replicates of blood from several donors. V was cut by 1 base and J by 8 bases, with 14 bases left in between. The CDR3 is 15 amino acids. Germline V gives CDR1 SGHTA, CDR2 FQGNSA. TCRdb keeps only in-frame clones here, not all; method: immunoSEQ multiplex PCR. Here the sample spans about 100,000 clones, nearly 96% being singletons. The material sequenced was T cells isolated from PBMCs. This rearrangement joins TRBV7-2 to TRBJ2-2; a possible D gene is TRBD2 (5 bases). This TCR was recovered from a human donor in good health. Here the CDR3 reads CASSLVWAGVGELFF. DNA for the CDR3: TGTGCCAGCAGCTTAGTTTGGGCCGGGGTTGGGGAGCTGTTTTTT.